The rows below give T cell receptor beta chains drawn from one sample of a study of cytomegalovirus exposure and HLA in healthy donors. Clones were read by immunoSEQ multiplex PCR, and TCRdb kept only the in-frame ones, dropping some. Among roughly 23,000 clones listed, about 78% were seen once. The sequenced sample was PBMCs. The receptor set was obtained from a man aged 55-75 years in good health and CMV-seronegative. Both conserved end residues are part of each CDR3. Each record gives: J gene, clone size, D gene, V gene, CDR3 DNA, CDR3 protein. D genes are given only for firm matches. A row's size may be missing; if present it is once, few, many or a size class.

>TRBJ2-2|-|-|TRBV28
TGTGCCAGCAGCTTGTTTGGGGGGAAGAGCACCGGGGAGCTGTTTTTT
CASSLFGGKSTGELFF
>TRBJ2-5|-|-|TRBV5-8
TGTGCCAGCAGCATAATCCAGGGGAATCGGGAGACCCAGTACTTC
CASSIIQGNRETQYF
>TRBJ1-4|-|-|TRBV4-3
TGCGCCAGCAGCCAAGAAAGGCAGGAAAATGAAAAACTGTTTTTT
CASSQERQENEKLFF
>TRBJ2-4|once|-|TRBV6-6
TGTGCCAGCAGCCGGAGGGGGGGGGCTCGGGAAAACATTCAGTACTTC
CASSRRGGARENIQYF
>TRBJ1-1|once|TRBD1|TRBV6-5
TGTGCCAGCAAAAGACAGGGGATAGCTTTCTTT
CASKRQGIAFF
>TRBJ2-2|few|TRBD2|TRBV30
TGTGCCGGCAAGTTAGCGGGGGTTAACACCGGGGAGCTGTTTTTT
CAGKLAGVNTGELFF
>TRBJ2-5|-|-|TRBV30
TGTGCCTTCCAGCGGACTACCCAAGAGACCCAGTACTTC
CAFQRTTQETQYF
>TRBJ2-7|-|TRBD1|TRBV10-2
TGCGCCAGCAGTAACAGGGGGCACTACGAGCAGTACTTC
CASSNRGHYEQYF
>TRBJ2-5|-|TRBD2|TRBV19
TGTGCCAGTAGTATGAGGACGGGAGGACGGGGGACCCAGTACTTC
CASSMRTGGRGTQYF
>TRBJ1-6|-|TRBD1|TRBV7-2
TGTGCCAGCAGCTTACAGGGGGCGTTGGCTTCACCCCTCCACTTT
CASSLQGALASPLHF
>TRBJ2-7|-|TRBD2|TRBV7-2
TGTGCCAGCAGCTTTAGCGGGAGCGGGTACGAGCAGTACTTC
CASSFSGSGYEQYF
>TRBJ2-3|-|-|TRBV27
TGTGCCAGCAGTTTACTTAGCACAGATACGCAGTATTTT
CASSLLSTDTQYF
>TRBJ2-3|-|TRBD2|TRBV7-6
TGTGCCAGCAGCCAAGGGGCGGGAGTAATAGATACGCAGTATTTT
CASSQGAGVIDTQYF
>TRBJ2-7|-|TRBD1|TRBV11-2
TGTGCCAGCAGCTGGGACAGCTACGAGCAGTACTTC
CASSWDSYEQYF
>TRBJ1-4|medium-sized|TRBD1|TRBV28
TGTGCCAGCAGTACTAGACAGGGGCTGAATGAAAAACTGTTTTTT
CASSTRQGLNEKLFF
>TRBJ2-1|few|TRBD1|TRBV7-6
TGTGCCAGCAGCCATACTCCCGGGACAGGGAGCGGGTTCTTC
CASSHTPGTGSGFF
>TRBJ2-7|-|-|TRBV21-1
TGTGCCAGCAGCCCCGGTTGCGGGTACGAGCAGTACTTC
CASSPGCGYEQYF
>TRBJ2-5|-|-|TRBV18
TGTGCCAGCTCACCACCGACAGGGAGGAAGGAGACCCAGTACTTC
CASSPPTGRKETQYF
>TRBJ2-7|-|-|TRBV6-5
TGTGCCAGCAGTTACGGGGCGGGAACCTACGAGCAGTACTTC
CASSYGAGTYEQYF
>TRBJ2-6|-|-|TRBV19
TGTGCCAGTAGTATGCGGGGAGTTAGCGGGGCCAACGTCCTGACTTTC
CASSMRGVSGANVLTF
>TRBJ2-1|-|-|TRBV2
TGTGCCAGCAGGGGGACAAGCCCAAGCAATGAGCAGTTCTTC
CASRGTSPSNEQFF
>TRBJ1-1|-|-|TRBV7-2
TGTGCCAGCAGTTCCGGGGGTGGCAGCCGGGGGGCTTTCTTT
CASSSGGGSRGAFF
>TRBJ2-3|-|TRBD2|TRBV5-1
TGCGCCAGCAGCTACGGGGGAGGGATTACAGATACGCAGTATTTT
CASSYGGGITDTQYF
>TRBJ2-1|-|TRBD2|TRBV28
TGTGCCAGCAGCCCCCTAGGCCTAGCGGGCCACACGGCCTACAATGAGCAGTTCTTC
CASSPLGLAGHTAYNEQFF
>TRBJ2-7|-|-|TRBV6-6
TGTGCCAGCGCGCCCTCCTACGAGCAGTACTTC
CASAPSYEQYF
>TRBJ2-7|-|TRBD1|TRBV18
TGTGCCAGCTCACCACCGGACAGGGAGGCCTACGAGCAGTACTTC
CASSPPDREAYEQYF
>TRBJ2-1|-|TRBD2|TRBV7-9
TGTTCCAGCAGCTCCCGAAGCGGGGGAGGATACAATGAGCAGTTCTTC
CSSSSRSGGGYNEQFF
>TRBJ2-1|-|TRBD1|TRBV2
TGTGCCAGCAGTGATTCGCTACAGGGGCTAGGCAATGAGCAGTTCTTC
CASSDSLQGLGNEQFF
>TRBJ2-1|-|-|TRBV30
TGTGCCTGGGGTCTACACAATGAGCAGTTCTTC
CAWGLHNEQFF
>TRBJ1-2|-|-|TRBV5-4
TGTGCCAGCAGCTTGGTTGCCGGGAACTATGGCTACACCTTC
CASSLVAGNYGYTF
>TRBJ2-2|-|TRBD1|TRBV5-4
TGTGCCAGCGCTGGGAGCGGGACAGGGGGGAGGAACACCGGGGAGCTGTTTTTT
CASAGSGTGGRNTGELFF
>TRBJ2-1|-|TRBD2|TRBV27
TGTGCCAGCAGTCGCTCCGTGACTAGCGGGAACAATGAGCAGTTCTTC
CASSRSVTSGNNEQFF
>TRBJ1-4|-|-|TRBV18
TGTGCCAGCTCACCAAGGGTACAGGGTAATGAAAAACTGTTTTTT
CASSPRVQGNEKLFF
>TRBJ2-7|few|-|TRBV6-5
TGTGCCAGCTCCAACCCAGGGACCTACGAGCAGTACTTC
CASSNPGTYEQYF
>TRBJ1-5|-|TRBD1|TRBV6-1
TGTGCCAGCAGCCGGGACAGGAGCAATCAGCCCCAGCATTTT
CASSRDRSNQPQHF
>TRBJ1-3|-|TRBD1|TRBV6-6
TGTCCCAGCAGCCGCACAGGGGTTGGGGGAAACACCATATATTTT
CPSSRTGVGGNTIYF
>TRBJ1-2|-|-|TRBV7-2
TGTGCCAGCAGCCGAACGCGGGACTATGGCTACACCTTC
CASSRTRDYGYTF
>TRBJ1-3|-|-|TRBV6-1
TGTGCCAGCAGTGAAGCCTCCCAGGCATCCTCTGGAAACACCATATATTTT
CASSEASQASSGNTIYF
>TRBJ2-4|-|TRBD2|TRBV28
TGTGCCAGCAGTTCACCCGGGAGGGGAGACATTCAGTACTTC
CASSSPGRGDIQYF
>TRBJ2-4|-|-|TRBV5-1
TGCGCCAGCAGCTTGGGGCGTCAGGGGTTAGCCAAAAACATTCAGTACTTC
CASSLGRQGLAKNIQYF
>TRBJ2-6|-|-|TRBV7-9
TGTGCCAGCAGCCAAACAGGGCCTTCTGGGGCCAACGTCCTGACTTTC
CASSQTGPSGANVLTF
>TRBJ2-5|-|-|TRBV5-1
TGCGCCAGCAGCTTCGCCTGGGGTCGGGAGCAGTACTTC
CASSFAWGREQYF